A single sample gave rise to the 2 T cell receptor beta chains below, sequenced in a study of T-cell memory formation after mild COVID-19. TCRdb reprocessed the 5' RACE reads via MiXCR and lists one record per CDR3 protein. Of 350,000 to 400,000 distinct CDR3 sequences in the sample, under 15% were seen once. The sequenced sample consisted of PBMCs or a T cell subset sorted from them (not recorded which). The source of these receptors is a man younger than 30 who had mild COVID-19 (a few samples of this study predate the infection). Cell type and time point are not known.

The chain uses TRBV5-1 and TRBJ1-1; maybe TRBD1 (5 bases). This CDR3 has 15 residues. Germline V gene data show CDR1 as SGHRS and CDR2 as YFSETQ. Trimming left V 4 bases short and J 5 bases short, with 18 bases between. This chain's CDR3 is CASSPGPGRGTEAFF. The CDR3 bases are TGCGCCAGCAGCCCGGGGCCCGGGAGAGGTACTGAAGCTTTCTTT.

The chain couples TRBV24-1 to TRBJ2-2; possibly TRBD2 for D (6 bases). This CDR3 region has 16 residues. The germline V and J ends were trimmed by 9 bases and 7 bases, with 23 bases remaining between them. Per the germline V gene, CDR1 is KGHDR and CDR2 is SFDVKD. The CDR3 coding sequence is TGTGCCACCGTACTCTACTCGCTAGCGCCGATCGGGGAGCTGTTTTTT. Its protein product is CATVLYSLAPIGELFF.